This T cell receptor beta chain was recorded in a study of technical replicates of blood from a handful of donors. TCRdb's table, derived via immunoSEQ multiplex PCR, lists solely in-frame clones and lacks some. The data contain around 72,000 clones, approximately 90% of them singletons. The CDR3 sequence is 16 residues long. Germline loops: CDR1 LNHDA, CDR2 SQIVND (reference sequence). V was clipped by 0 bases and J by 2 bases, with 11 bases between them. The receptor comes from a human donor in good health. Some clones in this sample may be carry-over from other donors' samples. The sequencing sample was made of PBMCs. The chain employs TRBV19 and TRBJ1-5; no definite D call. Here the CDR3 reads CASSIEAGKRNQPQHF. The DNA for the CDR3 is TGTGCCAGTAGTATAGAGGCCGGGAAACGCAATCAGCCCCAGCATTTT.